The TCR beta chain under discussion was sequenced for a study of OX40 agonist ivuxolimab in advanced cancers. Across the whole study: Ivuxolimab is an agonistic anti-OX40 (CD134) antibody, and patients were treated with it. Patients with prior anti-PD-1, anti-PD-L1 or anti-CTLA-4 therapy were eligible; about 41% had some.

The assay was immunoSEQ multiplex PCR, and TCRdb's table has in-frame clones only and misses some. The table lists about 41,000 clones, around 87% of them singletons. The V and J ends lost 6 bases and 5 bases, in that order; junction bases with no gene match: 22. Germline-derived CDR1 and CDR2 are WSHSY and SAAADI. This CDR3 is built from 21 residues. The chain uses TRBV10-2 and TRBJ2-3, with 14 bases that match TRBD2. This receptor was taken from an adult with an advanced solid tumor such as melanoma, head and neck, liver or kidney cancer. The sample consisted of CD4+ or CD8+ T cells sorted from blood, taken in a trial of the OX40 agonist ivuxolimab. CDR3 DNA sequence: TGCGCCAGCAGAGCAAGACTAGCGGGAGGGCCGGTTCGTTCCCTGGAAGATACGCAGTATTTT. It yields the protein CASRARLAGGPVRSLEDTQYF.